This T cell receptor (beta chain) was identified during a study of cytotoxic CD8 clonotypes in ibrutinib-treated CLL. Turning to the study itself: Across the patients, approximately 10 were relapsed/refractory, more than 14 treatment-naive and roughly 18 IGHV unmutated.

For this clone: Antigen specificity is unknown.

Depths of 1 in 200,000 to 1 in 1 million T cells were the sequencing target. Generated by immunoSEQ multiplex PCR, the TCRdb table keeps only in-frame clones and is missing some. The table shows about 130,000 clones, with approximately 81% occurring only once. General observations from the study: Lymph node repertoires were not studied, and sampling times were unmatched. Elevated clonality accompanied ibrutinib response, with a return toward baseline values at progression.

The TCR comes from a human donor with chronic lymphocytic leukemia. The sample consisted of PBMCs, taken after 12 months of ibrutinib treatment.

In nucleotides, the CDR3 is TGTGCCAGCAGTACTAGGGGGGAAGCTTTCTTT. This sequence encodes CASSTRGEAFF. This chain connects TRBV6-5 to TRBJ1-1, with D perhaps TRBD1 (6 bases). Trimming took off 5 bases at V and 8 bases at J, with 9 bases between the two ends. The CDR3 contains 11 residues. Germline V gives CDR1 MNHEY, CDR2 SVGAGI.